The text below deals with one T cell receptor beta chain. The antigen is not known. V was clipped by 1 base and J by 4 bases; unmatched bases: 9. The CDR3 loop spans 16 amino acids. Germline CDR1 is SGHVS and CDR2 is FQNEAQ. This entry belongs to a study of T cell responses to AZD1222 COVID-19 vaccine. Broader study findings: Mostly white British, mostly female donors; authors suggested clonal diversity may be underestimated.

Sequencing was performed with immunoSEQ multiplex PCR; in TCRdb, only in-frame clones are kept and a portion is missing. The sample consists of about 130,000 clones, over 80% of them appearing once. The sequences come from peripheral blood, collected 28 days after the second AZD1222 dose. The sequence came from an adult who received the AZD1222 COVID-19 vaccine. The chain uses TRBV7-8 and TRBJ2-7, with 8 bases aligning to TRBD1. The CDR3, as DNA: TGTGCCAGCAGCTTAGGCGGACAGGGAGTAGGGTACGAGCAGTACTTC. It translates to CASSLGGQGVGYEQYF.